This TCR beta chain was sequenced for a study of OX40 agonist ivuxolimab in advanced cancers. Study at large: At approximately 83% male, the cohort had a mean age of 60 years, ranging from roughly 20 to 80.

Clones were read by immunoSEQ multiplex PCR, and TCRdb kept only the in-frame ones, dropping some. The sample shows 50,000 to 65,000 clones, about nine tenths of them seen only once. CDR3 length equals 16 residues. The ends were cut back, 5 bases at V and 0 bases at J, with 14 bases in the middle. Per the germline V gene, CDR1 is LGHNA and CDR2 is YNFKEQ. The V call is TRBV4-2, the J call TRBJ1-5; no firm D call. Sample: CD4+ or CD8+ T cells sorted from blood, taken in a trial of the OX40 agonist ivuxolimab. This sequence was found in an adult with an advanced solid tumor such as melanoma, head and neck, liver or kidney cancer. The CDR3 DNA follows: TGTGCCAGCAGCTTCTTGGGTGGCGGTAGCAATCAGCCCCAGCATTTT. This translates into CASSFLGGGSNQPQHF.